The 5 T cell receptor beta chains reported below all come from one sample, sequenced in a study of blood T cell repertoires in COVID-19. Generated by immunoSEQ multiplex PCR, the TCRdb table keeps only in-frame clones and is missing some. The repertoire holds hundreds of thousands of clones, 70% to 90% seen once, with around 5.8% in the top ten. Source material: PBMCs or T cells enriched from blood (not recorded which). These receptors originate from a woman aged 40 to 49 who had recovered from COVID-19.

With respect to this clone: The same CDR3 is also encoded by other DNA sequences in this sample. J is TRBJ2-1 and V is TRBV5-5; 11 positions agree with TRBD2. The CDR3 runs to 15 residues. The germline gives CDR1 SGHKS, CDR2 YYEKEE (reference sequence). Trimming took 0 bases from V and 4 from J; bases not matched to a gene: 0. The CDR3 protein is CASSLGTSGYNEQFF. The CDR3 DNA is TGTGCCAGCAGCTTGGGGACTAGCGGGTACAATGAGCAGTTCTTC.

The chain recombines TRBV11-1 with TRBJ2-5; a possible D gene is TRBD1 (6 bases). Germline-derived CDR1 and CDR2 are SGHAT and FQDESV (reference sequence). Trimming took off 3 bases at V and 1 base at J, with 9 bases between the two ends. The CDR3 spans 14 residues. In nucleotides, the CDR3 is TGTGCCAGCAGCTTTGGACAGCTCCAAGAGACCCAGTACTTC. As protein: CASSFGQLQETQYF.

The genes are TRBV19 and TRBJ2-5, with TRBD1 matching over 8 bases. CDR1 and CDR2 from the germline V gene are LNHDA and SQIVND (reference sequence). The junction had 4 bases not matched to a gene; V was cut back by 5 bases and J by 5 bases. The CDR3 loop spans 13 amino acids. CDR3 DNA: TGTGCCAGTAGTGGACAGGGCGGGGAGACCCAGTACTTC. As protein: CASSGQGGETQYF.

V gene TRBV18 combines with J gene TRBJ2-1, with D possibly TRBD1 on 6 matching bases. Germline V gene data show CDR1 as KGHSH and CDR2 as LQKENI. This CDR3 is built from 17 residues. With 2 bases removed from V and 0 bases from J, the gap between germline ends came to 14 bases. The CDR3 reads CASSPTTDRISYNEQFF. The CDR3 coding sequence is TGTGCCAGCTCACCAACGACTGACAGGATCTCCTACAATGAGCAGTTCTTC.

This sequence joins TRBV6-6 and TRBJ2-1; 7 bases align to TRBD1. Germline CDR1 is MNHNY and CDR2 is SVGAGI (reference sequence). CDR3 size: 15 residues. J gave up 1 base and V 7 bases, and 7 bases lay outside the gene matches. The CDR3 sequence is CASTTRGRSYNEQFF. In nucleotides, the CDR3 is TGTGCCAGCACCACGAGGGGGCGGTCCTACAATGAGCAGTTCTTC.